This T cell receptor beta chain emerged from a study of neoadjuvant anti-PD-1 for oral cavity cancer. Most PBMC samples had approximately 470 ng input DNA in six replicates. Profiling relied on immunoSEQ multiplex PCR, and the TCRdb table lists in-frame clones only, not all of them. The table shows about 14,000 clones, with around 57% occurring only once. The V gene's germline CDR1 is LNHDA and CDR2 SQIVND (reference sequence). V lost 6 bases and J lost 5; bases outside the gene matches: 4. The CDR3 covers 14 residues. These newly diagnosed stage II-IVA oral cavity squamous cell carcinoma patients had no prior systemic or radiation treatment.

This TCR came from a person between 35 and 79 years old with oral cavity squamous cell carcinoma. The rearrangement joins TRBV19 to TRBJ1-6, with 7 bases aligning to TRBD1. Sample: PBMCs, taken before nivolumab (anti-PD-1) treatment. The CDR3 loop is CASRGQRHNSPLHF. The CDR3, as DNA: TGTGCCAGTAGGGGACAGAGACATAATTCACCCCTCCACTTT.